These 32 T cell receptor beta chains share one sample of origin, sequenced in a study of blood T cell repertoires in COVID-19. Libraries were prepared by immunoSEQ multiplex PCR; TCRdb keeps only in-frame clonotypes and omits some of them. The sample yields some 56,000 clones, around 80% seen once. The sequencing sample was made of peripheral blood. The receptors were gathered from a man in his fifties or sixties with acute or convalescent COVID-19.

V usage is TRBV30 and J usage is TRBJ1-2; 9 bases align to TRBD1. V trimming: 4 bases; J trimming: 0 bases; junction bases outside the gene matches: 15. The CDR3 runs 18 residues. Germline V gene sequence: CDR1 GTSNPN, CDR2 SVGIG (reference sequence). CDR3 nucleotide sequence: TGTGCCTGGACTCCCCCCCGGGACAGGGTTAGAGCTAACTATGGCTACACCTTC. This gives the protein CAWTPPRDRVRANYGYTF.

The rearrangement uses TRBV10-3 and TRBJ1-1; 9 nucleotides agree with TRBD1. CDR3 length: 18 amino acids. Germline lookup yields CDR1 ENHRY and CDR2 SYGVKD. V was clipped by 11 bases and J by 0 bases; unmatched bases: 19. CDR3 sequence (DNA): TGTGCCTCCAAAGGGGGGACAGGGACATCCGGCATGAACACTGAAGCTTTCTTT. Its protein product is CASKGGTGTSGMNTEAFF.

Here the CDR3 reads CASSQRTAYEQYF. CDR3 coding DNA: TGTGCCAGCAGCCAACGGACAGCCTACGAGCAGTACTTC. The V call is TRBV11-1, the J call TRBJ2-7; tentatively, D is TRBD1 (6 bases). Between the trimmed V and J ends, which lost 5 bases and 2 bases, there was a span of 10 bases. The CDR3 runs 13 residues. CDR1 and CDR2 (germline): SGHAT, FQDESV (reference sequence).

This clone was counted once. The rearrangement joins TRBV3-1 (or the pseudogene TRBV3-2) to TRBJ2-1, with 9 bases matching TRBD2. The CDR3 runs to 15 residues. Trimming cost V 1 base and J 6 bases; bases outside gene matches: 4. Germline V lookup: CDR1 LGHDT, CDR2 YNNKEL (reference sequence). The DNA for the CDR3 is TGTGCCAGCAGCCAAGTACGACTAGCGGTCAATGAGCAGTTCTTC. Amino acid sequence: CASSQVRLAVNEQFF.

V is TRBV19 and J is TRBJ2-4; 8 bases align to TRBD1. The V gene's germline CDR1 is LNHDA and CDR2 SQIVND (reference sequence). Trimming removed 0 bases from V and 7 bases from J; junction bases left unmatched: 5. CDR3 length: 15 residues. CDR3 region: CASSIEGTGSNIQYF. Here the CDR3 DNA reads TGTGCCAGTAGTATAGAAGGGACAGGCTCTAACATTCAGTACTTC. The whole variable domain, filled in from reference TRBV19 and TRBJ2-4, reads DGGITQSPKYLFRKEGQNVTLSCEQNLNHDAMYWYRQDPGQGLRLIYYSQIVNDFQKGDIAEGYSVSREKKESFPLTVTSAQKNPTAFYLCASSIEGTGSNIQYFGAGTRLSVL.

The chain uses TRBV7-9 and TRBJ2-2; the match to TRBD2 covers 10 bases. V lost 3 bases and J lost 2; bases outside the gene matches: 9. The CDR3 has 18 residues. Per the germline V gene, CDR1 is SEHNR and CDR2 is FQNEAQ (reference sequence). The CDR3 DNA is TGTGCCAGCAGCTTCCCGGGACTAGCGCATACCAACACCGGGGAGCTGTTTTTT. It encodes CASSFPGLAHTNTGELFF.

This clone was picked up a small number of times. The chain combines TRBV4-1 with TRBJ2-7; TRBD1 matches 9 bases. CDR1 is MGHRA and CDR2 is YSYEKL in the germline V gene. The V gene end was trimmed by 9 bases and the J gene end by 5 bases; junction bases not matched to a gene: 5. CDR3 size: 12 residues. The CDR3 nucleotides are TGCGCCAGTCGGGACAGGGACCACGAGCAGTACTTC. It yields the protein CASRDRDHEQYF.

CDR3: CASRTGPYGYTF. DNA of the CDR3: TGTGCCAGCAGAACAGGGCCCTATGGCTACACCTTC. The chain employs TRBV6-5 and TRBJ1-2, with D maybe TRBD1 (6 bases). The CDR3 runs to 12 residues. Deletions cut 6 bases from V and 4 bases from J, with 9 bases between. From germline, CDR1 is MNHEY and CDR2 SVGAGI.

There are a few counts of this clone. The chain links TRBV10-1 to TRBJ2-1, with 11 nucleotides matching TRBD1. CDR1 WNHNN and CDR2 SYGVQD come from the germline V gene (reference sequence). The CDR3 has 15 amino acids. After removal of 3 bases from V and 5 bases from J, the junction contained 3 bases not matched to a gene. The CDR3 is CASSERTGGNNEQFF. In DNA, the CDR3 is TGCGCCAGCAGTGAACGGACAGGGGGCAACAATGAGCAGTTCTTC.

In its sample, this clone is medium-sized. The genes are TRBV20-1 and TRBJ1-1; D gene unclear. V dropped 0 bases and J dropped 4 bases, with 3 bases sitting between them. Germline values: CDR1 DFQATT, CDR2 SNEGSKA (reference sequence). The CDR3 has 11 amino acids. In nucleotides, the CDR3 is TGCAGTGCTAGAGAGAGCACTGAAGCTTTCTTT. This encodes CSARESTEAFF.

Within the sample, this clone is medium-sized. V gene TRBV11-2 combines with J gene TRBJ1-1, with D uncertain. The CDR3 has 15 amino acids. The germline CDR1 and CDR2 sequences are SGHAT and FQNNGV. The V and J ends lost 0 bases and 7 bases respectively, with 15 bases between them. The CDR3 spells CASSLDGLAGFEAFF. CDR3 DNA: TGTGCCAGCAGCTTAGATGGGTTGGCAGGCTTTGAAGCTTTCTTT.

V gene TRBV7-9 combines with J gene TRBJ1-2; no firm D call. The CDR3 length is 11 residues. V lost 3 bases and J lost 11, with 10 bases in between. In germline, CDR1 is SEHNR, CDR2 FQNEAQ (reference sequence). This chain's CDR3 is CASSFSSHYTF. The CDR3 DNA sequence: TGTGCCAGCAGCTTTAGCAGCCATTACACCTTC.

The rearrangement links TRBV2 to TRBJ2-1; 8 nucleotides line up with TRBD2. The CDR3 contains 15 residues. The germline V gene encodes CDR1 SNHLY and CDR2 FYNNEI. The ends lost 6 bases at V and 7 bases at J; junction bases unmatched: 11. CDR3 coding DNA: TGTGCCAGCAGCGAAACACGTACTAGCGGAAATGAGCAGTTCTTC. This encodes CASSETRTSGNEQFF.

V usage is TRBV6-5 and J usage is TRBJ1-5; 8 positions match TRBD1. Germline V gives CDR1 MNHEY, CDR2 SVGAGI. V shed 11 bases, J shed 6 bases, and the junction held 6 bases outside the gene matches. The CDR3 is made up of 12 amino acids. The CDR3 DNA reads as TGTGCCGCAGGGGGCTGGACTCAGCCCCAGCATTTT. Protein product: CAAGGWTQPQHF.

This clone was seen just once. The chain recombines TRBV11-2 with TRBJ1-6, with 8 bases lining up with TRBD1. Looked up from germline, CDR1 is SGHAT and CDR2 is FQNNGV. The CDR3 runs 14 residues. V dropped 5 bases and J dropped 11; count of bases not matched to a gene: 8. CDR3 amino acids: CASSAGTGSAPLHF. The CDR3, as DNA: TGTGCCAGCAGCGCCGGGACAGGCAGCGCACCCCTCCACTTT.

The rearrangement uses TRBV14 and TRBJ1-2; D is perhaps TRBD1 (5 bases). The V end was cut by 2 bases, the J end by 7 bases, with 14 bases between. Germline loops: CDR1 SGHDN, CDR2 FVKESK. The CDR3 runs to 14 residues. The CDR3 nucleotides read TGTGCCAGCAGCCAACAGGGCATCTTTAGTGGCTACACCTTC. Protein: CASSQQGIFSGYTF.

This sequence joins TRBV2 and TRBJ1-4, with TRBD1 matching 8 bases. Germline-derived CDR1 and CDR2 are SNHLY and FYNNEI. Trimming took 11 bases from V and 6 from J; bases not matched to a gene: 8. The length of the CDR3 is 13 residues. The DNA of the CDR3 is TGTGCCTCCAATAAGGACAGGGATGAAAAACTGTTTTTT. It is translated as CASNKDRDEKLFF.

This chain links TRBV18 with TRBJ1-5; the D gene is possibly TRBD1 (5 bases). Trimming shortened V by 0 bases and J by 1 base, and 7 bases separated the two germline ends. This CDR3 is built from 15 residues. Germline assignment: CDR1 KGHSH and CDR2 LQKENI. The CDR3 spells CASSPPGLSNQPQHF. The CDR3 coding sequence is TGTGCCAGCTCACCACCGGGACTCAGCAATCAGCCCCAGCATTTT.

The gene calls are TRBV3-1 (or the pseudogene TRBV3-2) and TRBJ1-5; TRBD1 aligns across 7 bases. V lost 3 bases to trimming and J lost 6 bases; unmatched junction nucleotides: 5. Germline CDR1 reads LGHDT; CDR2 reads YNNKEL (reference sequence). This CDR3 is 14 amino acids long. Here the CDR3 DNA reads TGTGCCAGCAGCCATTCGACAGGGTTTCAGCCCCAGCATTTT. It yields the protein CASSHSTGFQPQHF.

The rearrangement uses TRBV27 and TRBJ2-7; D ambiguous. The CDR3 is made up of 14 amino acids. V lost 6 bases and J 7 bases, leaving 19 bases between the germline ends. CDR1 and CDR2 from the germline V gene are MNHEY and SMNVEV (reference sequence). The CDR3 loop is CASRNYLLSREQYF. The CDR3 coding sequence is TGTGCCAGCAGAAACTACCTACTGTCTCGAGAGCAGTACTTC.

The gene calls are TRBV10-3 and TRBJ1-6; D remains ambiguous. CDR1 ENHRY and CDR2 SYGVKD come from the germline V gene. V lost 3 bases and J 8 bases, leaving 11 bases between the germline ends. The CDR3 has 14 amino acids. The CDR3 nucleotides are TGTGCCATCAGTGAAGCAGGTCCTGATTCACCCCTCCACTTT. Its translation: CAISEAGPDSPLHF.

The rearrangement uses TRBV5-5 and TRBJ1-1, with TRBD1 matching over 7 bases. CDR1 SGHKS and CDR2 YYEKEE come from the germline V gene (reference sequence). This CDR3 contains 15 residues. With 4 bases clipped from V and 1 base from J, the junction kept 7 bases outside the gene matches. CDR3 sequence (DNA): TGTGCCAGCAGCCCCCAGACAGGGTGGAACACTGAAGCTTTCTTT. It specifies CASSPQTGWNTEAFF.

The chain employs TRBV29-1 and TRBJ2-1; D ambiguous. Germline-derived CDR1 and CDR2 are SQVTM and ANQGSEA. V was clipped by 6 bases and J by 1 base, with 4 bases between them. The CDR3 consists of 11 residues. The CDR3 region is CSVESYNEQFF. The CDR3 DNA reads TGCAGCGTCGAGTCCTACAATGAGCAGTTCTTC.

V usage is TRBV6-5 and J usage is TRBJ2-2; 8 bases agree with TRBD1. The CDR3 is made up of 14 amino acids. CDR1 and CDR2 (germline): MNHEY, SVGAGI. The J segment lost 4 bases and the V segment lost 7 bases, leaving 5 bases of the junction unmatched. The CDR3 is CASMAGGRTGELFF. CDR3 nucleotides: TGTGCCAGCATGGCAGGGGGCCGCACCGGGGAGCTGTTTTTT.

This clone was detected only a few times. The chain employs TRBV4-1 and TRBJ1-5; the match to TRBD1 covers 7 bases. V lost 2 bases, J lost 8 bases, and 12 bases stayed unmatched. The CDR3 extends over 16 amino acids. The V gene's germline CDR1 is MGHRA and CDR2 YSYEKL. CDR3: CASSQSPGQNSKPQHF. CDR3 bases: TGCGCCAGCAGCCAATCTCCGGGACAGAACAGCAAGCCCCAGCATTTT.

The CDR3 DNA sequence: TGTGCCAGCAGCACGGGAGAGGCTCAGCCCCAGCATTTT. This translates into CASSTGEAQPQHF. V gene TRBV9 combines with J gene TRBJ1-5; D unresolved. Germline V gene lookup returns CDR1 SGDLS and CDR2 YYNGEE. The CDR3 is made up of 13 amino acids. Between the trimmed V and J ends, which lost 4 bases and 6 bases, there was a span of 11 bases.

This rearrangement joins TRBV12-3 or TRBV12-4 to TRBJ1-5; 7 bases fit TRBD1. V shed 5 bases and J 2 bases; nucleotides not matched to a gene: 0. The CDR3 spans 13 residues. CDR3 sequence reads: CASSTGGNQPQHF. The DNA for the CDR3 is TGTGCCAGCAGTACAGGGGGCAATCAGCCCCAGCATTTT.

The V call is TRBV15, the J call TRBJ2-1; the D gene is possibly TRBD2 (6 bases). The V end lost 0 bases, the J end lost 0 bases, and 9 bases lay between the germline ends. The V gene's germline CDR1 is LNHNV and CDR2 YYDKDF (reference sequence). The CDR3 is made up of 16 amino acids. The CDR3 is CATSRDLGGSYNEQFF. DNA of the CDR3: TGTGCCACCAGCAGAGATCTGGGGGGCTCCTACAATGAGCAGTTCTTC.

This chain uses TRBV28 with TRBJ2-4; D gene unclear. V lost 8 bases and J lost 4, with 15 bases in between. The CDR3 loop spans 14 amino acids. Germline V CDR1 and CDR2: MDHEN, SYDVKM. Here the CDR3 DNA reads TGTGCCAGCGGCGAGCCGGGTGCTAAAAACATTCAGTACTTC. Its protein is CASGEPGAKNIQYF.

The chain carries TRBV5-1 and TRBJ2-1; D gene ambiguous. Trimming removed 3 bases at V and 7 bases at J, with 17 bases between. This CDR3 comprises 15 residues. The germline CDR1 and CDR2 sequences are SGHRS and YFSETQ. This chain's CDR3 is CASSSTATTGNEQFF. As DNA, the CDR3 is TGCGCCAGCAGCTCGACGGCCACTACCGGTAATGAGCAGTTCTTC.

V gene TRBV27 combines with J gene TRBJ1-2; the D gene is possibly TRBD1 (5 bases). This CDR3 has 13 amino acids. V lost 3 bases, J lost 4 bases, and 9 bases lay in between. The germline gives CDR1 MNHEY, CDR2 SMNVEV (reference sequence). CDR3 sequence reads: CASSFGGSYGYTF. The CDR3 nucleotides are TGTGCCAGCAGTTTCGGGGGAAGCTATGGCTACACCTTC.

The sample holds one count of this clone. V and J are TRBV6-2 or TRBV6-3 and TRBJ1-2; D unresolved. The CDR3 covers 13 residues. The germline gives CDR1 MNHEY, CDR2 SVGEGT. Trimming cost V 6 bases and J 2 bases, with 10 bases left between them. CDR3 protein: CASSRTPNYGYTF. The CDR3, as DNA: TGTGCCAGCAGCCGTACACCAAACTATGGCTACACCTTC.